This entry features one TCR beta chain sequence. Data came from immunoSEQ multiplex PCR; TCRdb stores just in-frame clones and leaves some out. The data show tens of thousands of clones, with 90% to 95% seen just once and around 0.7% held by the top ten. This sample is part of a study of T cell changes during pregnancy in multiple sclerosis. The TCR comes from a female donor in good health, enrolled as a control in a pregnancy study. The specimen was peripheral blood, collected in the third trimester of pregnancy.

The CDR3 DNA follows: TGTGCCAGCAGTTCTAGCGGCTGGGAGACCCAGTACTTC. Residues: CASSSSGWETQYF. V gene TRBV28 combines with J gene TRBJ2-5; the match to TRBD2 covers 7 bases. Germline CDR1 MDHEN, CDR2 SYDVKM. This CDR3 region has 13 residues. The V segment lost 4 bases and the J segment 5 bases; nucleotides outside the gene matches: 4. The variable domain in full, completed from reference TRBV28 and TRBJ2-5, reads DVKVTQSSRYLVKRTGEKVFLECVQDMDHENMFWYRQDPGLGLRLIYFSYDVKMKEKGDIPEGYSVSREKKERFSLILESASTNQTSMYLCASSSSGWETQYFGPGTRLLVL.